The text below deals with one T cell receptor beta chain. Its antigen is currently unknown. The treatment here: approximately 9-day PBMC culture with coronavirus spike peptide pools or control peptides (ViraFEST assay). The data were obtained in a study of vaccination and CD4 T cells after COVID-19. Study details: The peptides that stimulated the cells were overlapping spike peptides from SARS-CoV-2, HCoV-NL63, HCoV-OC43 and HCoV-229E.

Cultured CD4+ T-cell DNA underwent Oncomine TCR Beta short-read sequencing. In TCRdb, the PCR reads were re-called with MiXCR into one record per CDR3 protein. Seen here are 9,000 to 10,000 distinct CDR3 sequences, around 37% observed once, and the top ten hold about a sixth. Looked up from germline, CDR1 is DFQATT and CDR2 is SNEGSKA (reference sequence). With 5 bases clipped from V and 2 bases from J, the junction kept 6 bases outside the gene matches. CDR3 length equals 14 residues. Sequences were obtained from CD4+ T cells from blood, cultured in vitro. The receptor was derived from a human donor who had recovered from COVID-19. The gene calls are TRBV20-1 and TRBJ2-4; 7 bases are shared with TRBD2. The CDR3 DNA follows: TGCAGTGCTTTGCAGCGGGGCACCAAAAACATTCAGTACTTC. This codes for CSALQRGTKNIQYF.